Listed below are T cell receptor beta chains from one sample, sequenced in a study of T cells in localized non-small cell lung cancer. Profiled with immunoSEQ multiplex PCR; TCRdb holds only in-frame clones, not every one. The profile covers about 74,000 clones, with roughly 84% appearing a single time and about 1.5% taken by the ten largest. Sequenced material: peripheral blood, taken before any cancer treatment. These receptors all come from a female donor at least 60 years old with stage I lung adenocarcinoma. CDR3s include the opening cysteine and the closing phenylalanine or tryptophan. A D gene is named only where the DNA matches it firmly. Not all rows give a size; the values are once, few, many and, for expanded clones, a class.

v_gene,j_gene,d_gene,abundance,CDR3nt,CDR3aa
TRBV6-5,TRBJ1-2,NA,NA,TGTGCCAGCCTTCCCGGCGGACGGGGGGCTGGTGGCTACACCTTC,CASLPGGRGAGGYTF
TRBV29-1,TRBJ1-1,NA,NA,TGCAGCGTTGTAGGGGAGATTATGAACACTGAAGCTTTCTTT,CSVVGEIMNTEAFF
TRBV5-1,TRBJ1-1,NA,NA,TGCGCCAGCAGCTTGGAGTCCGTGGGAAATGAAGCTTTCTTT,CASSLESVGNEAFF
TRBV16,TRBJ2-7,NA,few,TGTGCCAGCAGCCTCGATCTTGGGGGTGCGGGGCAGTACTTC,CASSLDLGGAGQYF
TRBV27,TRBJ1-1,TRBD1,NA,TGTGCCAGCAGCCGGACAGGATTGAACACTGAAGCTTTCTTT,CASSRTGLNTEAFF
TRBV19,TRBJ2-6,NA,few,TGTGCCAGTAGTAAGGACCCCTATGGGGGTAGGGGGGCCAACGTCCTGACTTTC,CASSKDPYGGRGANVLTF
TRBV18,TRBJ2-1,TRBD1,NA,TGTGCCAGCTCCCCAGACAGGGTTTTATGGTTCTTC,CASSPDRVLWFF
TRBV11-2,TRBJ2-3,NA,few,TGTGCCAGCAGCTTAGTAACAGATACGCAGTATTTT,CASSLVTDTQYF
TRBV2,TRBJ2-3,NA,NA,TGTGCCAGCAGTACCCGGGGTGAGGGGGTGAGGACAGATACGCAGTATTTT,CASSTRGEGVRTDTQYF
TRBV5-6,TRBJ2-6,NA,NA,TGTGCCAGCAGAGGACAGTTTATCCTCTCTGGGGCCAACGTCCTGACTTTC,CASRGQFILSGANVLTF
TRBV7-2,TRBJ1-5,NA,once,TGTGCCAGCAGCTTCCGGACAAACAATCAGCCCCAGCATTTT,CASSFRTNNQPQHF
TRBV7-8,TRBJ2-1,TRBD2,NA,TGTGCCAGCAGCCCGATAGCGGGAACCTACAATGAGCAGTTCTTC,CASSPIAGTYNEQFF
TRBV10-3,TRBJ1-6,TRBD1,NA,TGTGCCATCAGTGAGACTGGGACAGGAAGACGAGGATCACCCCTCCACTTT,CAISETGTGRRGSPLHF
TRBV5-5,TRBJ2-3,NA,NA,TGTGCCAGCAGCTTGAGAAGCTTCAGCACAGATACGCAGTATTTT,CASSLRSFSTDTQYF
TRBV5-1,TRBJ2-7,NA,NA,TGCGCCAGCAGCCTGGCCATGGGCAGGGGCTACGAGCAGTACTTC,CASSLAMGRGYEQYF
TRBV4-1,TRBJ1-3,NA,NA,TGCGCCAGCAGCCAAGGCAGGTCCTCTGGAAACACCATATATTTT,CASSQGRSSGNTIYF
TRBV7-2,TRBJ2-7,NA,NA,TGTGCCAGCAGCCCCCCCGGTAGCTTTCGCGAGCAGTACTTC,CASSPPGSFREQYF
TRBV29-1,TRBJ2-5,TRBD1,once,TGCAGCGTCAAATCCGGGACAGACCAAGAGACCCAGTACTTC,CSVKSGTDQETQYF
TRBV7-3,TRBJ2-7,NA,NA,TGTGCCAGCAGTCTAGCAACGTTGACCTACGAGCAGTACTTC,CASSLATLTYEQYF
TRBV7-2,TRBJ1-2,NA,NA,TGTGCCAGCAGCTTACTCCTCGGACAAACGAAGGAGGGCTACACCTTC,CASSLLLGQTKEGYTF
TRBV6-5,TRBJ1-4,NA,NA,TGTGCCAGCAGACGGGGATCGGGTGAAAAACTGTTTTTT,CASRRGSGEKLFF
TRBV4-2,TRBJ1-4,NA,NA,TGTGCCAGCAGCCCCCGGGAGGGGGGGGATGAAAAACTGTTTTTT,CASSPREGGDEKLFF
TRBV19,TRBJ1-6,TRBD1,NA,TGTGCCAGTGGACAGGGGTCTTCTTCACCCCTCCACTTT,CASGQGSSSPLHF
TRBV6-1,TRBJ2-7,NA,NA,TGTGCCAGCAGTGTAAGCGGCAGGGGACCCTACGAGCAGTACTTC,CASSVSGRGPYEQYF
TRBV7-9,TRBJ2-3,NA,NA,TGTGCCAGCAGACTCACAGATACGCAGTATTTT,CASRLTDTQYF
TRBV7-9,TRBJ2-7,TRBD2,once,TGTGCCAGCAGCCCGGGACTAGCGGGCCACGAGCAGTACTTC,CASSPGLAGHEQYF
TRBV6-7,TRBJ2-3,NA,once,TGTGCCACCCGGCCGGTGTGGAGCGGGTCCACAGATACGCAGTATTTT,CATRPVWSGSTDTQYF
TRBV4-1,TRBJ1-3,NA,NA,TGCGCCAGCAGCCAATTACCCTTTGGAAACACCATATATTTT,CASSQLPFGNTIYF
TRBV5-1,TRBJ2-3,NA,NA,TGCGCCAGCAGGGACTTGCGCACAGATACGCAGTATTTT,CASRDLRTDTQYF
TRBV4-2,TRBJ2-1,NA,NA,TGTGCCAGCAGCCAAGGGGGGGCCCAGCAGTTCTTC,CASSQGGAQQFF
TRBV19,TRBJ2-7,NA,few,TGTGCCAGTAGTATTTCGGCAGGGGTAAACTACGAGCAGTACTTC,CASSISAGVNYEQYF
TRBV2,TRBJ1-1,NA,few,TGTGCCAGCAGTAGCCAGGGGCATGGGACTGAAGCTTTCTTT,CASSSQGHGTEAFF
TRBV19,TRBJ1-2,NA,few,TGTGCCAGTAGTATAGAGGTCGGCGGAGAACGTCCTAATTATGGCTACACCTTC,CASSIEVGGERPNYGYTF
TRBV6-1,TRBJ1-2,NA,NA,TGTGCCAGCAGTGACTTGGGAGGACTCTATGGCTACACCTTC,CASSDLGGLYGYTF
TRBV6-1,TRBJ1-1,NA,few,TGTGCCAGCAGTGATAAATTTAGCAGAGGGAACACTGAAGCTTTCTTT,CASSDKFSRGNTEAFF
TRBV7-3,TRBJ1-1,NA,NA,TGTGCCAGCAGCTCAGTGGCCAACACTGAAGCTTTCTTT,CASSSVANTEAFF
TRBV6-1,TRBJ2-1,NA,NA,TGTGCCAGCAGTGACAGCCGTAATGAGCAGTTCTTC,CASSDSRNEQFF
TRBV27,TRBJ2-2,TRBD2,NA,TGTGCCAGCAAACCGGGACTAGCGGACCTTGGGGACACCGGGGAGCTGTTTTTT,CASKPGLADLGDTGELFF
TRBV28,TRBJ2-7,NA,few,TGTGCCAGCAGTTCGGTATTGAGCTCCTACGAGCAGTACTTC,CASSSVLSSYEQYF
TRBV9,TRBJ1-2,TRBD1,NA,TGTGCCAGCAGCCCCCGTACGACAGGGACCAACTATGGCTACACCTTC,CASSPRTTGTNYGYTF
TRBV6-6,TRBJ2-2,TRBD1,NA,TGTGCCAGCACTTCGACAGGGAAGTACACCGGGGAGCTGTTTTTT,CASTSTGKYTGELFF
TRBV5-1,TRBJ2-2,NA,NA,TGCGCCAGCAGCCCTTGGACGGGACCTTCGAACACCGGGGAGCTGTTTTTT,CASSPWTGPSNTGELFF
TRBV2,TRBJ1-1,NA,once,TGTGCCAGCAGAACCGACAGAGACACTGAAGCTTTCTTT,CASRTDRDTEAFF
TRBV6-6,TRBJ2-2,NA,NA,TGTGCCAGCAGGATGACAGCGAACACCGGGGAGCTGTTTTTT,CASRMTANTGELFF
TRBV1,TRBJ1-2,NA,NA,TGCACCAGCAGCCCCCCGGGACGGCAGAGAACTTATGGCTACACCTTC,CTSSPPGRQRTYGYTF